This TCR beta chain was identified in a study of cytomegalovirus exposure and HLA in healthy donors. The PCR had 60 Vbeta and 13 Jbeta primers. The protocol was immunoSEQ multiplex PCR, while the TCRdb copy is restricted to in-frame clones and leaves out a portion. The sample lists more than 150,000 clones; over 65% were seen once. This clone is a singleton in its sample. This receptor was obtained from a woman between 50 and 59 years old in good health and CMV-seropositive. Sequenced material: PBMCs.

Written as DNA, the CDR3 is TGCGCCAGCAGCTTGGTCTCGGGGACTGGAAACACCATATATTTT. This codes for CASSLVSGTGNTIYF. This chain joins TRBV5-1 and TRBJ1-3; no clear D gene. The CDR3 is 15 residues long. Germline lookup yields CDR1 SGHRS and CDR2 YFSETQ. V gave up 0 bases and J gave up 2 bases, with 9 bases separating them.